The text below deals with one T cell receptor beta chain. Antigen: not known. The sample originates from a study of post-analysis software for immune sequencing data. The study, taken as a whole, reports: The study found TRBV5-6, TRBV5-1 and TRBV20-1 among about five TRBV segments more frequent in patients than controls.

The TCR beta cDNA libraries contained unique molecular identifiers. MiXCR, applied by TCRdb to the PCR reads, yields one record per CDR3 protein. This sample has about 760,000 distinct CDR3 sequences; roughly 30% occur once, and the top ten carry 0.55% to 0.65%. V lost 3 bases and J lost 2, with 16 bases in between. This CDR3 is 15 amino acids long. The germline V gene has CDR1 DFQATT and CDR2 SNEGSKA (reference sequence). The gene calls are TRBV20-1 and TRBJ2-5; no clear D. The sequence came from a girl aged 5-17 years with multiple sclerosis. The sequencing input was blood. CDR3 residues: CSASPLLGGQETQYF. The DNA of the CDR3 is TGCAGTGCTAGCCCCCTCTTGGGCGGTCAAGAGACCCAGTACTTC.